These 8 T cell receptor beta chains originate from one sample sequenced in a study of regulatory T cells in long-lasting Graves disease. For TCR beta, libraries came from iRepertoire HTBI primers and Arm-PCR of CDR3 regions. TCRdb independently ran MiXCR on the multiplex PCR reads; one entry per CDR3 protein. This sample carries roughly 360,000 distinct CDR3 sequences, about 10% of them seen once, and the ten largest clones take 18%. As for time point: newly diagnosed GD, antithyroid drugs for less than 3 months. The TCR library was prepared using RNA isolated from PBMCs. This sample was shared with a second study, whose subject was T cells in Graves' hyperthyroidism and ophthalmopathy.

Material: peripheral blood mononuclear cells (PBMCs), obtained at new diagnosis, from a patient treated with antithyroid drugs. The receptors were sampled from a woman aged 18-29 years with Graves disease.

Of note for this clonotype: Sequence at one end of the junction differs from germline and may be a read error. The V and J genes are TRBV10-3 and TRBJ2-5; 7 positions agree with TRBD1. The CDR3 is 14 amino acids. In germline, CDR1 is ENHRY, CDR2 SYGVKD. CDR3 in DNA: TGTGCCATGAGTGGGACAGCAAAGAAAGAGACCCAGTACTTC. Translated, it gives CAMSGTAKKETQYF.

The sample holds many counts of this clonotype. The genes are TRBV20-1 and TRBJ2-7; 7 bases are shared with TRBD2. This CDR3 spans 12 amino acids. Germline CDR1 DFQATT, CDR2 SNEGSKA (reference sequence). CDR3 residues: CRPAGGDYEQYF. For the CDR3, the DNA is TGCAGGCCCGCTGGGGGGGACTACGAGCAGTACTTC.

This clonotype was recorded many times. The chain uses TRBV20-1 and TRBJ2-1, with D unresolved. The CDR3 length is 13 residues. Germline CDR1 DFQATT, CDR2 SNEGSKA (reference sequence). The V end was cut by 2 bases, the J end by 7 bases, with 12 bases between. CDR3 in DNA: TGCAGTGCTAGACCTCTGACTGGAAATGAGCAGTTCTTC. Amino acid sequence: CSARPLTGNEQFF.

This clonotype was counted at least ten times. J is TRBJ1-5 and V is TRBV30; 10 nucleotides match TRBD1. This CDR3 comprises 17 residues. CDR1 and CDR2 (germline): GTSNPN, SVGIG (reference sequence). V shed 1 base, J shed 4 bases, and the junction held 10 bases outside the gene matches. CDR3 nucleotide sequence: TGTGCCTGGAGTGGGGGGGAGACAGGGGGCCGGAATCAGCCCCAGCATTTT. This encodes CAWSGGETGGRNQPQHF.

This clonotype was recorded at least ten times. This chain connects TRBV11-3 to TRBJ2-1; TRBD2 aligns across 7 bases. Germline CDR1 is SGHNT and CDR2 is YENEEA. This CDR3 has 16 residues. The ends lost 2 bases at V and 0 bases at J; junction bases unmatched: 4. CDR3 protein: CASSLTAGYSYNEQFF. The CDR3 nucleotides read TGTGCCAGCAGCTTAACAGCGGGATACTCCTACAATGAGCAGTTCTTC.

This clonotype was detected many times. The chain combines TRBV3-1 with TRBJ1-1; D not resolved. Per the germline V gene, CDR1 is LGHDT and CDR2 is YNNKEL (reference sequence). Trimming removed 1 base at V and 5 bases at J, with 11 bases between. The CDR3 spans 14 residues. This chain's CDR3 is CASSQVSGETEAFF. CDR3 nucleotides: TGTGCCAGCAGCCAAGTTAGCGGGGAAACTGAAGCTTTCTTT.

A remark on this clonotype: A far bigger clonotype differs at one base, so this is likely a read error. The rearrangement joins TRBV27 to TRBJ2-3; D not certain. The J call may be faulty, since TRBJ1-1 better matches the DNA end. Germline V CDR1 and CDR2: MNHEY, SMNVEV (reference sequence). The CDR3 spans 15 residues. In nucleotides, the CDR3 is TGTGCCAGCAGTTGGACCGAGGTAAGGTTGACTGAAGCTTTCTTT. The encoded protein is CASSWTEVRLTEAFF.

This clonotype was found many times. The gene calls are TRBV28 and TRBJ1-1; TRBD1 matches 9 bases. V trimming: 9 bases; J trimming: 1 base; junction bases outside the gene matches: 18. The CDR3 runs 18 residues. Germline V gene lookup returns CDR1 MDHEN and CDR2 SYDVKM. The CDR3 nucleotides read TGTGCCAGTCCGGCTCCTGCGGGACAGGGAGCGGGGAACACTGAAGCTTTCTTT. Its protein product is CASPAPAGQGAGNTEAFF.